These 5 T cell receptor beta chains were all obtained from the same sample, sequenced in a study of blood T cell repertoires in COVID-19. TCRdb's copy holds only in-frame clones and misses some; the assay was immunoSEQ multiplex PCR. Among some 250,000 clones, about four fifths were seen once, and the ten largest hold roughly 1.9%. The material sequenced was peripheral blood. These receptor sequences come from a man aged 25-45 years who had recovered from COVID-19.

This clone came up a few times. The chain recombines TRBV2 with TRBJ1-5, with a weak D call TRBD1 (5 bases). The germline gives CDR1 SNHLY, CDR2 FYNNEI. The CDR3 extends over 14 amino acids. V lost 6 bases, J lost 5 bases, and 14 bases lay in between. DNA for the CDR3: TGTGCCAGCAGAGCAGGGCGGCGGTATCAGCCCCAGCATTTT. Its protein product is CASRAGRRYQPQHF.

The chain is built from TRBV19 and TRBJ1-6, with 7 positions matching TRBD1. The CDR3 spans 15 residues. CDR1 and CDR2 (germline): LNHDA, SQIVND (reference sequence). V shed 3 bases, J shed 6 bases, and the junction held 5 bases outside the gene matches. CDR3 residues: CASSIGTAINSPLHF. CDR3 coding DNA: TGTGCCAGTAGTATTGGGACAGCAATTAATTCACCCCTCCACTTT. Complete variable domain (other parts from reference TRBV19 and TRBJ1-6): DGGITQSPKYLFRKEGQNVTLSCEQNLNHDAMYWYRQDPGQGLRLIYYSQIVNDFQKGDIAEGYSVSREKKESFPLTVTSAQKNPTAFYLCASSIGTAINSPLHFGNGTRLTVT.

V gene TRBV6-1 combines with J gene TRBJ2-7; 7 bases are shared with TRBD2. Germline CDR1 MNHNS, CDR2 SASEGT. This CDR3 has 16 amino acids. The V and J ends lost 0 bases and 3 bases, in that order; junction bases with no gene match: 8. The CDR3: CASSEALLAFGYEQYF. Here the CDR3 DNA reads TGTGCCAGCAGTGAAGCCCTACTAGCGTTTGGCTACGAGCAGTACTTC.

This chain connects TRBV10-3 to TRBJ1-1, with 8 positions matching TRBD1. J gave up 11 bases and V 0 bases, and 5 bases lay outside the gene matches. Germline V CDR1 and CDR2: ENHRY, SYGVKD. The CDR3 length is 13 residues. In DNA form, the CDR3 reads TGTGCCATCAGTGAGTCGCTGGACAGGGCTGCTTTCTTT. Translated: CAISESLDRAAFF.

The V and J genes are TRBV18 and TRBJ2-7; 11 bases fit TRBD1. Germline CDR1 is KGHSH and CDR2 is LQKENI. The junction had 1 base not matched to a gene; V was cut back by 2 bases and J by 4 bases. The CDR3 is 14 amino acids. The CDR3 reads CASSPGTGGYEQYF. The CDR3 coding sequence is TGTGCCAGCTCACCAGGGACAGGGGGGTACGAGCAGTACTTC.